These 20 T cell receptor beta chains were all obtained from the same sample, sequenced in a study of cytomegalovirus exposure and HLA in healthy donors. PCR amplification relied on 60 Vbeta primers (plus 13 Jbeta primers). Clones were sequenced by immunoSEQ multiplex PCR, and TCRdb holds only the in-frame ones, with some missing. The profile shows fewer than 95,000 clones, around 77% of them singletons. Sequenced input: PBMCs. The receptors stem from a man between 25 and 39 years old in good health and CMV-seronegative.

The chain combines TRBV4-2 with TRBJ1-2; D is undetermined. Germline V CDR1 and CDR2: LGHNA, YNFKEQ. Trimming pared 0 bases from V and 0 bases from J, leaving 11 bases between. CDR3 size: 16 residues. The CDR3 bases are TGTGCCAGCAGCCAAGATCTAATAACAGCTAACTATGGCTACACCTTC. Amino acids: CASSQDLITANYGYTF.

The V call is TRBV2, the J call TRBJ1-4, with D possibly TRBD1 on 5 matching bases. This CDR3 has 16 residues. Germline CDR1 reads SNHLY; CDR2 reads FYNNEI. The germline V and J ends were trimmed by 7 bases and 3 bases, with 18 bases remaining between them. CDR3 loop: CASNSGHHLPNEKLFF. The CDR3 coding sequence is TGTGCCAGCAACTCCGGACACCACCTCCCTAATGAAAAACTGTTTTTT.

This chain uses TRBV27 with TRBJ2-1; D gene uncertain. CDR3 length: 17 residues. Germline CDR1 reads MNHEY; CDR2 reads SMNVEV (reference sequence). Trimming removed 0 bases at V and 0 bases at J, with 12 bases between. The DNA for the CDR3 is TGTGCCAGCAGTTTATCGGTCCCACGCAGCTCCTACAATGAGCAGTTCTTC. This translates into CASSLSVPRSSYNEQFF.

The V and J genes are TRBV27 and TRBJ1-4; 9 bases map to TRBD1. Germline V lookup: CDR1 MNHEY, CDR2 SMNVEV (reference sequence). This CDR3 contains 15 residues. V trimming: 2 bases; J trimming: 8 bases; junction bases outside the gene matches: 6. DNA of the CDR3: TGTGCCAGCAGTTTACGGGGACAGGGTTGGGAAAAACTGTTTTTT. It encodes CASSLRGQGWEKLFF.

This clone was counted once. This chain connects TRBV14 to TRBJ2-3; 8 nucleotides line up with TRBD1. Per germline, CDR1 SGHDN and CDR2 FVKESK. This CDR3 has 16 amino acids. J gave up 1 base and V 1 base, and 4 bases lay outside the gene matches. The CDR3 is CASSQAGGFRTDTQYF. In DNA form, the CDR3 reads TGTGCCAGCAGCCAAGCAGGGGGCTTTCGCACAGATACGCAGTATTTT. The variable domain in full, with the rest retrieved from reference TRBV14 and TRBJ2-3, is EAGVTQFPSHSVIEKGQTVTLRCDPISGHDNLYWYRRVMGKEIKFLLHFVKESKQDESGMPNNRFLAERTGGTYSTLKVQPAELEDSGVYFCASSQAGGFRTDTQYFGPGTRLTVL.

This clone was recorded once. The V call is TRBV6-6, the J call TRBJ1-5, with TRBD1 matching over 9 bases. CDR3 length: 15 amino acids. Germline trimming cut 6 bases from V and 5 bases from J; bases unmatched to any gene: 8. Germline V lookup: CDR1 MNHNY, CDR2 SVGAGI (reference sequence). The CDR3 reads CASRDRGIGHQPQHF. The CDR3 DNA follows: TGTGCCAGCAGAGACAGGGGGATTGGGCATCAGCCCCAGCATTTT.

The chain has TRBV7-8 and TRBJ2-7, with 7 positions matching TRBD1. CDR3 size: 14 residues. J gave up 3 bases and V 4 bases, and 6 bases lay outside the gene matches. The germline CDR1 and CDR2 sequences are SGHVS and FQNEAQ. CDR3: CASSSRQGVYEQYF. DNA of the CDR3: TGTGCCAGCAGCTCCCGACAGGGCGTCTACGAGCAGTACTTC.

V and J are TRBV5-4 and TRBJ2-1; 11 nucleotides agree with TRBD2. Trimming at V came to 4 bases and at J to 5 bases, leaving 5 bases not matched to a gene. CDR1 and CDR2 from the germline V gene are SGHNT and YYREEE (reference sequence). This CDR3 is built from 15 residues. CDR3 sequence reads: CASSHGTSGNNEQFF. Written as DNA, the CDR3 is TGTGCCAGCAGCCACGGGACTAGCGGCAACAATGAGCAGTTCTTC.

Concerning this clone: A junction boundary mismatches the germline segment, possibly from a read error. The chain couples TRBV29-1 to TRBJ1-1; weak D call: TRBD1 (5 bases). The CDR3 runs to 13 residues. Germline values: CDR1 SQVTM, CDR2 ANQGSEA. CDR3: CSVDSTGGTEAFF. CDR3 nucleotides: TGCAGCGTGGATAGCACGGGGGGTACTGAGGCTTTCTTT.

The chain employs TRBV19 and TRBJ2-3; D is perhaps TRBD1 (7 bases). CDR3 length: 16 residues. Trimming took off 5 bases at V and 1 base at J, with 16 bases between the two ends. Per the germline V gene, CDR1 is LNHDA and CDR2 is SQIVND (reference sequence). The CDR3 spells CASSVGGTVGTDTQYF. The CDR3 DNA sequence: TGTGCCAGTAGTGTAGGAGGGACAGTCGGCACAGATACGCAGTATTTT.

The chain combines TRBV7-9 with TRBJ1-2; no clear D gene. The germline V and J ends were trimmed by 6 bases and 2 bases, with 13 bases remaining between them. The CDR3 has 14 residues. Germline V CDR1 and CDR2: SEHNR, FQNEAQ (reference sequence). DNA for the CDR3: TGTGCCAGCAGTCTAAGTGGCGGAAACTATGGCTACACCTTC. It translates to CASSLSGGNYGYTF.

The CDR3 bases are TGTGCCAGCAGCCAGGGACAGGGTAAAGCTTTCTTT. This sequence encodes CASSQGQGKAFF. The V and J genes are TRBV9 and TRBJ1-1; 9 bases map to TRBD1. This CDR3 contains 12 residues. V lost 4 bases and J lost 9; bases outside the gene matches: 4. The germline CDR1 and CDR2 sequences are SGDLS and YYNGEE.

The chain uses TRBV7-9 and TRBJ2-1, with D tentatively TRBD2 (7 bases). In germline, CDR1 is SEHNR, CDR2 FQNEAQ (reference sequence). V was shortened by 11 bases and J by 9 bases, with 17 bases between the two germline ends. This CDR3 is built from 12 residues. The chain's CDR3 is CASKGGSAEQFF. CDR3 DNA sequence: TGTGCCTCAAAGGGGGGGAGCGCTGAGCAGTTCTTC.

This chain uses TRBV27 with TRBJ1-1; TRBD1 might be the D (6 bases). Trimming pared 3 bases from V and 1 base from J, leaving 9 bases between. The germline V gene encodes CDR1 MNHEY and CDR2 SMNVEV (reference sequence). The CDR3 is made up of 14 amino acids. The CDR3 spells CASSFRGTNTEAFF. The CDR3 DNA follows: TGTGCCAGCAGTTTCAGGGGCACGAACACTGAAGCTTTCTTT.

The chain joins TRBV27 to TRBJ1-1, with a tentative D call TRBD1 (5 bases). Germline assignment: CDR1 MNHEY and CDR2 SMNVEV (reference sequence). The CDR3 extends over 14 amino acids. The V gene lost 3 bases and the J gene lost 2 bases, with 10 bases spanning the gap. The DNA of the CDR3 is TGTGCCAGCAGTTTCAACGGGGGAAACACTGAAGCTTTCTTT. This codes for CASSFNGGNTEAFF.

The V and J genes are TRBV2 and TRBJ1-3; weak D call: TRBD1 (6 bases). Germline loops: CDR1 SNHLY, CDR2 FYNNEI. V lost 6 bases, J lost 4 bases, and 10 bases lay in between. This CDR3 is built from 13 residues. The CDR3: CASRGADGNTIYF. The CDR3 DNA is TGTGCCAGCAGGGGGGCAGACGGAAACACCATATATTTT.

The CDR3 bases are TGTGCCAGCAGCTCTGCGGACTTCTCGACGGTTGAGCAGTTCTTC. Its translation is CASSSADFSTVEQFF. The chain uses TRBV21-1 and TRBJ2-1; the DNA was not compared with TRBD2, the D call given in the table. TRBV21-1 represents a pseudogene. The CDR3 extends over 15 amino acids.

The chain is built from TRBV5-5 and TRBJ1-1; D is unresolved. CDR3 length: 14 residues. Trimming left V 0 bases short and J 0 bases short, with 6 bases between. Germline CDR1 and CDR2: SGHKS and YYEKEE (reference sequence). Here the CDR3 DNA reads TGTGCCAGCAGCTTGGGGCCCATGAACACTGAAGCTTTCTTT. Protein product: CASSLGPMNTEAFF.

This clone was detected a few times. The rearrangement uses TRBV25-1 and TRBJ2-5; the match to TRBD1 covers 7 bases. The CDR3 runs 15 residues. V shed 6 bases, J shed 0 bases, and the junction held 7 bases outside the gene matches. Per germline, CDR1 MGHDK and CDR2 SYGVNS. The CDR3 DNA reads TGTGCCAGCAGGACGGGGACAGTGTACCAAGAGACCCAGTACTTC. It encodes CASRTGTVYQETQYF.

V and J are TRBV5-1 and TRBJ1-1, with TRBD1 matching 10 bases. This CDR3 spans 15 amino acids. Trimming cost V 3 bases and J 1 base; bases outside gene matches: 3. Germline-derived CDR1 and CDR2 are SGHRS and YFSETQ. CDR3: CASSSGTGENTEAFF. As DNA, the CDR3 is TGCGCCAGCAGCTCCGGGACAGGGGAGAACACTGAAGCTTTCTTT. Variable domain in full (rest from reference TRBV5-1 and TRBJ1-1): KAGVTQTPRYLIKTRGQQVTLSCSPISGHRSVSWYQQTPGQGLQFLFEYFSETQRNKGNFPGRFSGRQFSNSRSEMNVSTLELGDSALYLCASSSGTGENTEAFFGQGTRLTVV.